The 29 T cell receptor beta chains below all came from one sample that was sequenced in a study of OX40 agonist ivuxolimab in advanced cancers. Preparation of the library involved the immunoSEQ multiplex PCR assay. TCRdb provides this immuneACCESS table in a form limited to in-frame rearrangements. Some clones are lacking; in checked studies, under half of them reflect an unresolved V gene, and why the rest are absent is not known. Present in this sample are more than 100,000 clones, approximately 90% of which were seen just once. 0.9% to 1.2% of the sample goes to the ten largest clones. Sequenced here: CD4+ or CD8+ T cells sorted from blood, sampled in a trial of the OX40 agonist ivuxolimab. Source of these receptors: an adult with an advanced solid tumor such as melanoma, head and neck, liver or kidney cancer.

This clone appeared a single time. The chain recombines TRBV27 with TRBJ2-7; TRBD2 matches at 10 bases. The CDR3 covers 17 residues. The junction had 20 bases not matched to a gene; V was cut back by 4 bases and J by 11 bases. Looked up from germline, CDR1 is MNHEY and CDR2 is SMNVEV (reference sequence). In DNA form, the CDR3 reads TGTGCCAGCAGTTCTATAACCCCACTAGCGGGAAAAGGGGGGGAGTACTTC. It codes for CASSSITPLAGKGGEYF.

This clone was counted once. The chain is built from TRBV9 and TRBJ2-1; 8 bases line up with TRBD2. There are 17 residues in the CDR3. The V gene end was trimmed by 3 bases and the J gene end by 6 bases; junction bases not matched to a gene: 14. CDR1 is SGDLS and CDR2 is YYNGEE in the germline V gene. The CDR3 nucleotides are TGTGCCAGCAGCGAGGGAGCGGGACTAGAGGAAATCAATGAGCAGTTCTTC. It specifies CASSEGAGLEEINEQFF.

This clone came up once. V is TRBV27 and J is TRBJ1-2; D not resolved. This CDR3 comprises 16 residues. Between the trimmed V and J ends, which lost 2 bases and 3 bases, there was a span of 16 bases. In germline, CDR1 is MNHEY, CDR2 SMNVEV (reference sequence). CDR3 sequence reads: CASSLPRYETYYGYTF. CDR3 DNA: TGTGCCAGCAGTTTACCCCGCTACGAGACCTACTATGGCTACACCTTC.

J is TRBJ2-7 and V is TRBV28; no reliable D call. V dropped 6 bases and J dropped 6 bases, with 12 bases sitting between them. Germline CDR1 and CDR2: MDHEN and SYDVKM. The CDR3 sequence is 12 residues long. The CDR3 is CASSLAKGEQYF. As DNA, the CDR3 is TGTGCCAGCAGCCTCGCTAAAGGCGAGCAGTACTTC. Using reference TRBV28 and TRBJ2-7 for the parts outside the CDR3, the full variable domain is DVKVTQSSRYLVKRTGEKVFLECVQDMDHENMFWYRQDPGLGLRLIYFSYDVKMKEKGDIPEGYSVSREKKERFSLILESASTNQTSMYLCASSLAKGEQYFGPGTRLTVT.

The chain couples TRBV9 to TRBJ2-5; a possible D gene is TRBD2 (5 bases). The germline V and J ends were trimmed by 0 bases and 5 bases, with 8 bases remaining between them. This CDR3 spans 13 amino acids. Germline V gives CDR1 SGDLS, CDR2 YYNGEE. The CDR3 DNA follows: TGTGCCAGCAGCGTAGATGAGCGGGAGACCCAGTACTTC. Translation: CASSVDERETQYF.

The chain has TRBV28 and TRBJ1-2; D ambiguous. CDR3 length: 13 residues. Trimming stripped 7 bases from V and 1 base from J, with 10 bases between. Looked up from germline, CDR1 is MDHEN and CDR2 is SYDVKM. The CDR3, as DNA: TGTGCCAGCAACCTGGACGGTAACTATGGCTACACCTTC. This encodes CASNLDGNYGYTF.

The CDR3 spells CASSRTGMNPYEQYF. The CDR3 DNA reads TGTGCCAGTAGCCGGACAGGGATGAACCCCTACGAGCAGTACTTC. The chain combines TRBV19 with TRBJ2-7; 8 nucleotides agree with TRBD1. This CDR3 contains 15 residues. Germline CDR1 LNHDA, CDR2 SQIVND (reference sequence). V was clipped by 6 bases and J by 2 bases; unmatched bases: 9.

The CDR3 DNA reads TGTGCCAGCAAGACAGGGGGCGATCAGCCCCAGCATTTT. Translating gives CASKTGGDQPQHF. The V gene is TRBV28, the J gene TRBJ1-5, with 10 bases matching TRBD1. The germline CDR1 and CDR2 sequences are MDHEN and SYDVKM. Unmatched junction bases numbered 2, after V lost 7 bases and J lost 5 bases. The CDR3 is 13 residues long.

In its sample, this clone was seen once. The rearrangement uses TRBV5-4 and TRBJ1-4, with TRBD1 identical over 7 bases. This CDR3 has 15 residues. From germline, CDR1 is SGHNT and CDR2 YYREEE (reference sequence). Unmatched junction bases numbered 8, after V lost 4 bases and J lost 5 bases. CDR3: CASSLTTGENEKLFF. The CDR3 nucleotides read TGTGCCAGCAGCCTTACAACAGGGGAGAATGAAAAACTGTTTTTT.

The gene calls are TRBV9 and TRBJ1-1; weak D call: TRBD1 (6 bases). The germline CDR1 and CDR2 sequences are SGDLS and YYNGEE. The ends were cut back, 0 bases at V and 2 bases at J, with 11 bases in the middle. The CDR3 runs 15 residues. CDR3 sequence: CASSVAPGGNTEAFF. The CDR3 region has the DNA TGTGCCAGCAGCGTAGCCCCCGGGGGCAACACTGAAGCTTTCTTT.

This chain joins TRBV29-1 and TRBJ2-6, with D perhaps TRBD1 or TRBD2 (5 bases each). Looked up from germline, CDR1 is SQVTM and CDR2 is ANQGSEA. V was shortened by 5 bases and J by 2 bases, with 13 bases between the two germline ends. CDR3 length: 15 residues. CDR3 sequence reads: CSVPDGAAGANVLTF. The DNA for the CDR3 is TGCAGCGTTCCAGACGGGGCCGCTGGGGCCAACGTCCTGACTTTC. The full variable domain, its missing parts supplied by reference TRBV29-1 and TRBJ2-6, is SAVISQKPSRDICQRGTSLTIQCQVDSQVTMMFWYRQQPGQSLTLIATANQGSEATYESGFVIDKFPISRPNLTFSTLTVSNMSPEDSSIYLCSVPDGAAGANVLTFGAGSRLTVL.

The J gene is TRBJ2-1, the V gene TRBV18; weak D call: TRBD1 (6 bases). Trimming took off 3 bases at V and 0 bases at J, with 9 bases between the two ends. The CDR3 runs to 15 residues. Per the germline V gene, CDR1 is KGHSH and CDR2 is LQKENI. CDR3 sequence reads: CASSPQGRSYNEQFF. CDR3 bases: TGTGCCAGCTCACCTCAGGGGCGCTCCTACAATGAGCAGTTCTTC.

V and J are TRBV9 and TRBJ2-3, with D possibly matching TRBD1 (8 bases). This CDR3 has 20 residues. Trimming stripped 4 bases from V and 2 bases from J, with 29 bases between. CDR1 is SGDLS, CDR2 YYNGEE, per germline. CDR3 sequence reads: CASSPQWGGRTGILTDTQYF. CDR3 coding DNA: TGTGCCAGCAGCCCACAGTGGGGGGGAAGGACAGGGATACTCACAGATACGCAGTATTTT.

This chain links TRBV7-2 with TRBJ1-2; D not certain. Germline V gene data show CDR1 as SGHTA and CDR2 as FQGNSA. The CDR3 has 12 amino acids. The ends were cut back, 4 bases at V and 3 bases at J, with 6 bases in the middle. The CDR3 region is CASSSDDYGYTF. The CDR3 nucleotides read TGTGCCAGCAGCTCAGATGACTATGGCTACACCTTC.

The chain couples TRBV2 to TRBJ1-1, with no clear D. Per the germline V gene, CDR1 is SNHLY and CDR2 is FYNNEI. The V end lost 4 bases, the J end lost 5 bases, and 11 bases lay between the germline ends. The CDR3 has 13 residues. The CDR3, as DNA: TGTGCCAGCAGTGTCTCCGGCTGGACTGAAGCTTTCTTT. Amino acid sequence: CASSVSGWTEAFF.

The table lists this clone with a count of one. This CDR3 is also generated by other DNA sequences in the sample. The DNA for the CDR3 is TGTGCCAGCAGCTTAGGGGTCACTGAAGCTTTCTTT. It yields the protein CASSLGVTEAFF. The V and J genes are TRBV7-9 and TRBJ1-1, with D unclear. The V end was cut by 1 base, the J end by 4 bases, with 4 bases between. CDR3 length equals 12 residues. In germline, CDR1 is SEHNR, CDR2 FQNEAQ (reference sequence).

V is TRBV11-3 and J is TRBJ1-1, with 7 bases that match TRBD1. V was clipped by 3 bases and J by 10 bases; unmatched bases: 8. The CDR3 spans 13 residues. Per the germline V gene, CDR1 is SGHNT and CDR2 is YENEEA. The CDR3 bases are TGTGCCAGCAGCTTCGGACAGGATAGGGGAGCTTTCTTT. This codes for CASSFGQDRGAFF.

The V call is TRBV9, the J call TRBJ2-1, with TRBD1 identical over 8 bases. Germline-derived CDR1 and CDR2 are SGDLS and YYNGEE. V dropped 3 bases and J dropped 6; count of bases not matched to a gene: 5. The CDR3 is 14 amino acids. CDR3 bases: TGTGCCAGCAGCGGAGGACAGGGCAGCAATGAGCAGTTCTTC. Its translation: CASSGGQGSNEQFF.

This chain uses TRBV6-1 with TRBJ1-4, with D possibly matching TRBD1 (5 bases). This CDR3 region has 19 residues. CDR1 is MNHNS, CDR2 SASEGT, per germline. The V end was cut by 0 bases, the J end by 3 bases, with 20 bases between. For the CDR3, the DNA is TGTGCCAGCAGTGAAGCGGTCCGGGGCAGCCGAGGGTCTAATGAAAAACTGTTTTTT. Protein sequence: CASSEAVRGSRGSNEKLFF.

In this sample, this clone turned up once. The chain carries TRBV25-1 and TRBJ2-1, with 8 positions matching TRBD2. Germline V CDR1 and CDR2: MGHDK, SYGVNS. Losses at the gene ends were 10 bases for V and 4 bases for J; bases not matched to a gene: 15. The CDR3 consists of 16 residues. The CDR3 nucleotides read TGTGCCACCCTCGGGTCCCGCGGGAGGTATTACAATGAGCAGTTCTTC. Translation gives CATLGSRGRYYNEQFF.

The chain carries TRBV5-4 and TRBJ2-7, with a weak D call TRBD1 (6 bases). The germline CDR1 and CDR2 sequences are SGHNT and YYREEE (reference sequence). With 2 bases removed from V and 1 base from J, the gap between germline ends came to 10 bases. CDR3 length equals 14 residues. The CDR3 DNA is TGTGCCAGCAGCTTACTTACAGGGTCCTACGAGCAGTACTTC. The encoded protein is CASSLLTGSYEQYF.

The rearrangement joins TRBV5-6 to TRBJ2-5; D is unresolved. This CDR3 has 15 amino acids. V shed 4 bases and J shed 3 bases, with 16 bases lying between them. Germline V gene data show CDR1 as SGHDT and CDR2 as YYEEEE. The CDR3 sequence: CASSPPTTRKETQYF. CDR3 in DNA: TGTGCCAGCAGCCCACCGACCACAAGGAAAGAGACCCAGTACTTC. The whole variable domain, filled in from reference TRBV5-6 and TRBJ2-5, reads DAGVTQSPTHLIKTRGQQVTLRCSPKSGHDTVSWYQQALGQGPQFIFQYYEEEERQRGNFPDRFSGHQFPNYSSELNVNALLLGDSALYLCASSPPTTRKETQYFGPGTRLLVL.

The DNA for the CDR3 is TGTGCCAGCAGTCTAGATTTGGGCACCCAAGAGACCCAGTACTTC. This codes for CASSLDLGTQETQYF. This chain uses TRBV7-2 with TRBJ2-5; D is unresolved. The ends were cut back, 6 bases at V and 1 base at J, with 15 bases in the middle. The CDR3 sequence is 15 residues long. From germline, CDR1 is SGHTA and CDR2 FQGNSA.

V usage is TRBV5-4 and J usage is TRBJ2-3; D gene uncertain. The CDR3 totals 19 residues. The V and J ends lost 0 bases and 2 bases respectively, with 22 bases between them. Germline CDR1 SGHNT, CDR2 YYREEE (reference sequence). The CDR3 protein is CASSLGRPAQSVNTDTQYF. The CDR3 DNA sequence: TGTGCCAGCAGCTTGGGTCGGCCAGCCCAAAGCGTTAACACAGATACGCAGTATTTT.

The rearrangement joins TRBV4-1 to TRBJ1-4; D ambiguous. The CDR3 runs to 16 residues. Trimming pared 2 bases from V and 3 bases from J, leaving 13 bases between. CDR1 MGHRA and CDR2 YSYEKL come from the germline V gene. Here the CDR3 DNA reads TGCGCCAGCAGCCAAAACCCCTCTGCGTCTAATGAAAAACTGTTTTTT. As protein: CASSQNPSASNEKLFF.

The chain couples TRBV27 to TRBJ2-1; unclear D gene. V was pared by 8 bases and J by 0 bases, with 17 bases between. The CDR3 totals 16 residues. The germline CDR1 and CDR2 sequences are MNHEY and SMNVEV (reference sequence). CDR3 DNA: TGTGCCAGCCACACGACTCTTTTCAGCTCCTACAATGAGCAGTTCTTC. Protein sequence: CASHTTLFSSYNEQFF.

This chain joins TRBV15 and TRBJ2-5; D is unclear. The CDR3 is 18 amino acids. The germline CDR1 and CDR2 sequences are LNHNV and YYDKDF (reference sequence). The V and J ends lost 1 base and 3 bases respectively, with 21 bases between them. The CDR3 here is CATSRGQVQGSGEETQYF. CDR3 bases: TGTGCCACCAGCAGAGGTCAGGTTCAAGGTTCAGGCGAAGAGACCCAGTACTTC. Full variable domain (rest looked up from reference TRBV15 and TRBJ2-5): DAMVIQNPRYQVTQFGKPVTLSCSQTLNHNVMYWYQQKSSQAPKLLFHYYDKDFNNEADTPDNFQSRRPNTSFCFLDIRSPGLGDTAMYLCATSRGQVQGSGEETQYFGPGTRLLVL.

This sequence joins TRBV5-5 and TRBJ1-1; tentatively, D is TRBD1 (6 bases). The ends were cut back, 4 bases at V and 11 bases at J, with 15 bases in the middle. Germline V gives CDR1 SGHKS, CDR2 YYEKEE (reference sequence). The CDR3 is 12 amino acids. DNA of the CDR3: TGTGCCAGCAGCCCCGAGGGGGGTGGGGCTTTCTTT. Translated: CASSPEGGGAFF.

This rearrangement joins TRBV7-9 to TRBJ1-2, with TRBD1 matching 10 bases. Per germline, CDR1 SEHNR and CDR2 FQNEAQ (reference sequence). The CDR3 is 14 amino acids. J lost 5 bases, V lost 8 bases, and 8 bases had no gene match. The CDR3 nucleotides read TGTGCCAGCGGCGACAGGGGGCTTGAATATGGCTACACCTTC. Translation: CASGDRGLEYGYTF.